These 6 T cell receptor beta chains originate from one sample sequenced in a study of blood T cell repertoires in COVID-19. Sequencing was performed with immunoSEQ multiplex PCR; in TCRdb, only in-frame clones are kept and a portion is missing. The table lists almost 200,000 clones, 79% of them singletons, with nearly 6% in the top ten. Input material: peripheral blood. These receptors were obtained from a woman aged 40 to 50 with COVID-19, enrolled during active disease.

The J gene is TRBJ2-7, the V gene TRBV7-2; D unclear. CDR1 and CDR2 from the germline V gene are SGHTA and FQGNSA. The V end lost 5 bases, the J end lost 3 bases, and 14 bases lay between the germline ends. This CDR3 comprises 14 residues. The CDR3 bases are TGTGCCAGCAGCCTCGCCCTAAAGTACTACGAGCAGTACTTC. This gives the protein CASSLALKYYEQYF.

This clone was observed a single time. This chain connects TRBV24-1 to TRBJ2-3, with 8 bases fitting TRBD1. The CDR3 runs 16 residues. Unmatched junction bases numbered 8, after V lost 4 bases and J lost 3 bases. Germline V CDR1 and CDR2: KGHDR, SFDVKD. CDR3 DNA: TGTGCCACCAGTGAGGGGCAGGGGGCATTTACAGATACGCAGTATTTT. Translating it yields CATSEGQGAFTDTQYF.

This clone was counted a single time. This chain uses TRBV11-3 with TRBJ2-1, with D uncertain. Trimming pared 8 bases from V and 10 bases from J, leaving 15 bases between. CDR3 length equals 12 residues. Germline V lookup: CDR1 SGHNT, CDR2 YENEEA. CDR3 loop: CASGNGPREQFF. The CDR3 DNA reads as TGTGCCAGCGGCAATGGGCCCCGCGAGCAGTTCTTC.

The chain couples TRBV7-2 to TRBJ2-5; tentatively, D is TRBD2 (7 bases). Trimming pared 7 bases from V and 5 bases from J, leaving 20 bases between. CDR1 is SGHTA, CDR2 FQGNSA, per germline. The CDR3 has 15 residues. CDR3 in amino acids: CASTPAGGRSETQYF. CDR3 bases: TGTGCCAGCACCCCAGCCGGGGGGCGATCGGAGACCCAGTACTTC.

At least ten counts were recorded for this clone. The V gene is TRBV7-3, the J gene TRBJ2-1, with a weak D call TRBD2 (6 bases). Trimming left V 5 bases short and J 0 bases short, with 14 bases between. This CDR3 is built from 16 residues. Germline V lookup: CDR1 SGHTA, CDR2 FQGTGA. The CDR3 reads CASSVVSGSSYNEQFF. DNA of the CDR3: TGTGCCAGCAGCGTAGTATCCGGGAGCTCCTACAATGAGCAGTTCTTC.

The gene calls are TRBV6-2 or TRBV6-3 and TRBJ2-7, with 7 bases that match TRBD1. The junction had 13 bases not matched to a gene; V was cut back by 7 bases and J by 1 base. CDR1 is MNHEY and CDR2 is SVGEGT in the germline V gene. This CDR3 has 16 residues. As DNA, the CDR3 is TGTGCCAGCACCCCACTTGGGACAGACGTATCCTACGAGCAGTACTTC. It codes for CASTPLGTDVSYEQYF.